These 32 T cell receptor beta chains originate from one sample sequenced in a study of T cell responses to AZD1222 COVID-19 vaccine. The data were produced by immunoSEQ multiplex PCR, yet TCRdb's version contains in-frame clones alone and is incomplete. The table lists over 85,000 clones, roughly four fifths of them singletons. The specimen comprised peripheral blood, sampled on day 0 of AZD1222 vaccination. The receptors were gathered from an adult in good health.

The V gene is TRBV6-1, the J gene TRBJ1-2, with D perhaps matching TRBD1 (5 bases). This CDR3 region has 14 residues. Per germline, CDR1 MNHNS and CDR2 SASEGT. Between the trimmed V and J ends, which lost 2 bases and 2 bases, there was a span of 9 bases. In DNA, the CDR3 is TGTGCCAGCAGTGAAAAGGCAGGGAACTATGGCTACACCTTC. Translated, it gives CASSEKAGNYGYTF.

The CDR3 loop is CASSLTVGARDTQYF. As DNA, the CDR3 is TGTGCCAGCAGCTTAACCGTGGGGGCCAGAGATACGCAGTATTTT. The chain is built from TRBV7-9 and TRBJ2-3, with D maybe TRBD1 (6 bases). CDR1 and CDR2 from the germline V gene are SEHNR and FQNEAQ (reference sequence). The CDR3 consists of 15 residues. Trimming pared 2 bases from V and 5 bases from J, leaving 14 bases between.

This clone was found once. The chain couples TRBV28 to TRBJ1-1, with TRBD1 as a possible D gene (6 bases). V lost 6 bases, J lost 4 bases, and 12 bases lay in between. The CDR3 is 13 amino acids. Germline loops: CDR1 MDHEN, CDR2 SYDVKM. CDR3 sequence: CASRGGGGTEAFF. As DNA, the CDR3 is TGTGCCAGCAGAGGAGGGGGAGGCACTGAAGCTTTCTTT. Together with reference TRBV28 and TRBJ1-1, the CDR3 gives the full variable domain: DVKVTQSSRYLVKRTGEKVFLECVQDMDHENMFWYRQDPGLGLRLIYFSYDVKMKEKGDIPEGYSVSREKKERFSLILESASTNQTSMYLCASRGGGGTEAFFGQGTRLTVV.

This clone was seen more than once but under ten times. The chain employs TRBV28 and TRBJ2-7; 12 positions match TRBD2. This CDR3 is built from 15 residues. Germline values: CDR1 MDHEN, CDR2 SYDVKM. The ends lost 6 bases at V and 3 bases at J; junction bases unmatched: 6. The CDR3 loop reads CASRLTSGRNYEQYF. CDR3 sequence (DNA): TGTGCCAGCAGGCTTACTAGCGGGAGGAACTACGAGCAGTACTTC.

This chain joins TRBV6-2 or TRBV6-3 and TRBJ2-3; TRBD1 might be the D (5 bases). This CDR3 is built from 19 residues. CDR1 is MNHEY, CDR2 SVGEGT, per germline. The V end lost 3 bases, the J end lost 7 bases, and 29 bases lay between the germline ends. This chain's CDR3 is CASSYSGRGGAMNQHTQYF. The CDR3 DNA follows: TGTGCCAGCAGTTATTCAGGTCGAGGTGGGGCCATGAACCAACATACGCAGTATTTT.

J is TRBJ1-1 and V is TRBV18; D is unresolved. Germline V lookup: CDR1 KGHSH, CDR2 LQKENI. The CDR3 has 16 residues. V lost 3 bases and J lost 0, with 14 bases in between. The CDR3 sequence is CASSPKRPGMNTEAFF. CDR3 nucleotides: TGTGCCAGCTCACCGAAGCGACCGGGAATGAACACTGAAGCTTTCTTT.

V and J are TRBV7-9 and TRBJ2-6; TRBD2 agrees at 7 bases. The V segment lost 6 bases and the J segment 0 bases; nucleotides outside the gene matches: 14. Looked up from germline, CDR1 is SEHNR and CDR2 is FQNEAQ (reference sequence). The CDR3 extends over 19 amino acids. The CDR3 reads CASSPFGEGRGSGANVLTF. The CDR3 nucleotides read TGTGCCAGCAGTCCTTTCGGGGAGGGGCGCGGCTCTGGGGCCAACGTCCTGACTTTC. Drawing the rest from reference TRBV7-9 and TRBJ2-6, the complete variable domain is DTGVSQNPRHKITKRGQNVTFRCDPISEHNRLYWYRQTLGQGPEFLTYFQNEAQLEKSRLLSDRFSAERPKGSFSTLEIQRTEQGDSAMYLCASSPFGEGRGSGANVLTFGAGSRLTVL.

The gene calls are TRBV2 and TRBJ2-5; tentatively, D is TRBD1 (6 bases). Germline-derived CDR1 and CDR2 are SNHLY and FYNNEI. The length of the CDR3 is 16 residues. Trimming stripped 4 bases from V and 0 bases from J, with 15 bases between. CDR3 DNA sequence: TGTGCCAGCAGTGGGGCAGGGACAACAAACCAAGAGACCCAGTACTTC. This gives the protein CASSGAGTTNQETQYF.

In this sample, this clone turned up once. Here the CDR3 reads CSASSNRPNTEAFF. The CDR3 nucleotides are TGCAGTGCTAGTTCAAACAGGCCGAACACTGAAGCTTTCTTT. The chain combines TRBV20-1 with TRBJ1-1; tentatively, D is TRBD1 (5 bases). V lost 3 bases and J lost 1, with 12 bases in between. The CDR3 is 14 amino acids. Germline CDR1 reads DFQATT; CDR2 reads SNEGSKA (reference sequence).

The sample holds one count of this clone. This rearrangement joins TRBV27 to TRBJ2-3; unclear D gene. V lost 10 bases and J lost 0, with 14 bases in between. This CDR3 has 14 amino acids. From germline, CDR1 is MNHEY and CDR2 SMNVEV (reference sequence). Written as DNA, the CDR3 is TGTGCCACCTCCCGACTCGATAGCACAGATACGCAGTATTTT. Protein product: CATSRLDSTDTQYF.

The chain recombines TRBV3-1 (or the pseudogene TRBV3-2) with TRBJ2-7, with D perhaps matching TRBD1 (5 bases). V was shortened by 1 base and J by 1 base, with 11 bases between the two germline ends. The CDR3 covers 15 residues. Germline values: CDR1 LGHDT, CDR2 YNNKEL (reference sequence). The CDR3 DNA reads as TGTGCCAGCAGCCAAGGGCAGGGCGGTTCCTACGAGCAGTACTTC. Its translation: CASSQGQGGSYEQYF.

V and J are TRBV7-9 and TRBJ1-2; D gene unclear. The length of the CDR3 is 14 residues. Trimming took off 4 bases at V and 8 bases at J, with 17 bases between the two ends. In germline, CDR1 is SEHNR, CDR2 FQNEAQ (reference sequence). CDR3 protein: CASSSSQPRGGYTF. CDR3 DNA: TGTGCCAGCAGCTCCAGTCAGCCCAGAGGGGGCTACACCTTC.

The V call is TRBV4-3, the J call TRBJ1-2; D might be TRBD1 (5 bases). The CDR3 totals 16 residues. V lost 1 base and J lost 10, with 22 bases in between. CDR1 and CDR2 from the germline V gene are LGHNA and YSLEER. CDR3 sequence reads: CASSQGAVLVGAAYTF. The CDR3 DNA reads TGCGCCAGCAGCCAAGGGGCCGTTCTAGTCGGGGCCGCCTACACCTTC.

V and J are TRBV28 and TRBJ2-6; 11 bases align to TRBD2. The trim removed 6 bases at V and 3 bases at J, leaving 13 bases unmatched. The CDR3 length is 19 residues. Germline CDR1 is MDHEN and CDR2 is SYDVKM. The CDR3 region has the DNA TGTGCCAGCAGCGGAGTAGGGACTAGCGGAGCTAGTGGGGCCAACGTCCTGACTTTC. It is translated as CASSGVGTSGASGANVLTF.

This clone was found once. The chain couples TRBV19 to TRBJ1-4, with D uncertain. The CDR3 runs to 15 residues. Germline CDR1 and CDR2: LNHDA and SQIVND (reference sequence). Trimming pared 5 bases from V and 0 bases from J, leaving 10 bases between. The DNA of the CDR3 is TGTGCCAGTAGTCTCGACGGAACAACTAATGAAAAACTGTTTTTT. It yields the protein CASSLDGTTNEKLFF. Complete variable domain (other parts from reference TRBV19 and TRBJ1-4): DGGITQSPKYLFRKEGQNVTLSCEQNLNHDAMYWYRQDPGQGLRLIYYSQIVNDFQKGDIAEGYSVSREKKESFPLTVTSAQKNPTAFYLCASSLDGTTNEKLFFGSGTQLSVL.

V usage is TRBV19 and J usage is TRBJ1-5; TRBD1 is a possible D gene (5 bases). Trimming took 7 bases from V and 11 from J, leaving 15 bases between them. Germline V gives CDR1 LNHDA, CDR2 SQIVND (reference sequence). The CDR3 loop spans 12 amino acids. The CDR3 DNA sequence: TGTGCCAGTACGGCGGGACGTCTGGCCCAGCATTTT. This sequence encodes CASTAGRLAQHF.

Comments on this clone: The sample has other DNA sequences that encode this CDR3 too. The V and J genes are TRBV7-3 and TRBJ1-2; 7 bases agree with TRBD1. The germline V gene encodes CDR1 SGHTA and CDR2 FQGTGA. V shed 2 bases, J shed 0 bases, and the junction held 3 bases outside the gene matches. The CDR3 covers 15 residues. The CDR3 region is CASSLQGGTNYGYTF. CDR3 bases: TGTGCCAGCAGCTTACAGGGGGGGACTAACTATGGCTACACCTTC.

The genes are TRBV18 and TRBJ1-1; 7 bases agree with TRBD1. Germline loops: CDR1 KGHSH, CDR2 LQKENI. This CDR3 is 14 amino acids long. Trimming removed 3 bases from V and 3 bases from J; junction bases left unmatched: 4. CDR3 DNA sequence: TGTGCCAGCTCACCCCCCCAGGGGGACACTGAAGCTTTCTTT. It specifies CASSPPQGDTEAFF.

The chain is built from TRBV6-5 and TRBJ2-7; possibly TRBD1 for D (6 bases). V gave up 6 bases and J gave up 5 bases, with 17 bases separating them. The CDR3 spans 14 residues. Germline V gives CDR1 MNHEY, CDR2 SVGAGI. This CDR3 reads CASRPTGQLHEQYF. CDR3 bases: TGTGCCAGCAGACCCACCGGACAGCTCCACGAGCAGTACTTC.

CDR3 region: CASSPQGARGLRSGNTIYF. The CDR3 nucleotides read TGTGCCAGCTCACCTCAGGGGGCGCGGGGACTCCGCTCTGGAAACACCATATATTTT. V is TRBV18 and J is TRBJ1-3; 8 nucleotides line up with TRBD1. Germline V gene data show CDR1 as KGHSH and CDR2 as LQKENI. The CDR3 sequence is 19 residues long. The V segment lost 3 bases and the J segment 0 bases; nucleotides outside the gene matches: 13.

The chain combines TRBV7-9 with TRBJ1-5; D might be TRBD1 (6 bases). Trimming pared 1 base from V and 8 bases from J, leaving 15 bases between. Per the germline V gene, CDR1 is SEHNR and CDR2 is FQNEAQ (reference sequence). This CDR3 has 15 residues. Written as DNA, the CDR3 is TGTGCCAGCAGCTTAGGGTACAGGGAAGAGGAGCCCCAGCATTTT. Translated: CASSLGYREEEPQHF. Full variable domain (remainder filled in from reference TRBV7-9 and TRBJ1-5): DTGVSQNPRHKITKRGQNVTFRCDPISEHNRLYWYRQTLGQGPEFLTYFQNEAQLEKSRLLSDRFSAERPKGSFSTLEIQRTEQGDSAMYLCASSLGYREEEPQHFGDGTRLSIL.

CDR3 coding DNA: TGCGCCAGCAGGGTTGGGACAGGGGACCGCGAAGCTTTCTTT. Translated: CASRVGTGDREAFF. The V gene is TRBV4-3, the J gene TRBJ1-1, with 10 nucleotides matching TRBD1. Trimming took 6 bases from V and 8 from J; bases not matched to a gene: 9. Germline V gene lookup returns CDR1 LGHNA and CDR2 YSLEER. The CDR3 runs 14 residues.

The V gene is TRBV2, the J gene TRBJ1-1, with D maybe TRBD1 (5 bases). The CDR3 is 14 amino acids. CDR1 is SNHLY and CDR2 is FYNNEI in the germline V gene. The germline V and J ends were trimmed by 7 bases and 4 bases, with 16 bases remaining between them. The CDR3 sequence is CASTKGVGRTEAFF. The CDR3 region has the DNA TGTGCCAGCACTAAAGGGGTAGGGCGCACTGAAGCTTTCTTT.

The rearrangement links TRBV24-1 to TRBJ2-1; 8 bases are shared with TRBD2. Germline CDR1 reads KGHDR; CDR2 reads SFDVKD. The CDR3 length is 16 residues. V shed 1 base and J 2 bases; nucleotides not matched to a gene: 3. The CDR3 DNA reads TGTGCCACCAGTGATTTCGGGAGGGGTACCTACAATGAGCAGTTCTTC. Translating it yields CATSDFGRGTYNEQFF.

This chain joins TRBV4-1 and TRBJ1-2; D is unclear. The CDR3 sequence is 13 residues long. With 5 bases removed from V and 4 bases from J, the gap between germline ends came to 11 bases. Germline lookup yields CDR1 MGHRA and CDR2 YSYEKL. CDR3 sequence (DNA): TGCGCCAGCAGCTCCCCGGGGATCTATGGCTACACCTTC. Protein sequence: CASSSPGIYGYTF.

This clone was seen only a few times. For the CDR3, the DNA is TGTGCCACCAGTGGGACAGGCTATGGCTACACCTTC. Translating it yields CATSGTGYGYTF. The chain couples TRBV24-1 to TRBJ1-2; 7 nucleotides agree with TRBD1. This CDR3 has 12 residues. The junction had 0 bases not matched to a gene; V was cut back by 5 bases and J by 4 bases. The germline V gene has CDR1 KGHDR and CDR2 SFDVKD.

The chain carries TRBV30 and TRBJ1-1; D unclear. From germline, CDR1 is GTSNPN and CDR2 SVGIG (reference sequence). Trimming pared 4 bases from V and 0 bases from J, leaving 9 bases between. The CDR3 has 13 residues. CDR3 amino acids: CAWTRTVNTEAFF. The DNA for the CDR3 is TGTGCCTGGACGAGGACGGTGAACACTGAAGCTTTCTTT.

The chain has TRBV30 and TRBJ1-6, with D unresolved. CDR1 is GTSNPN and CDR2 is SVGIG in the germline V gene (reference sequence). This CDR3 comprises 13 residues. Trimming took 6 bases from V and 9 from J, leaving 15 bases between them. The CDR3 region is CACQTSGASPLHF. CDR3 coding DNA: TGTGCCTGTCAGACCTCGGGTGCTTCACCCCTCCACTTT.

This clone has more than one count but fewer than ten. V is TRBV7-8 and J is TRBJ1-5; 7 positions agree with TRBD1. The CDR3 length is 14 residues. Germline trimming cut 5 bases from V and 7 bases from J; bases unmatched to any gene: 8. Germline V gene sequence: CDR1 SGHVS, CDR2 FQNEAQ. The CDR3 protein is CASSPTGQAQPQHF. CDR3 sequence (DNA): TGTGCCAGCAGCCCGACAGGGCAGGCCCAGCCCCAGCATTTT.

The CDR3 sequence is CASRYQGRSNQPQHF. CDR3 in DNA: TGTGCCAGCAGATATCAGGGAAGAAGCAATCAGCCCCAGCATTTT. The chain is built from TRBV5-6 and TRBJ1-5, with D perhaps matching TRBD1 (5 bases). V lost 5 bases and J 1 base, leaving 13 bases between the germline ends. The CDR3 spans 15 residues. Germline V gives CDR1 SGHDT, CDR2 YYEEEE. The full variable domain, its missing parts supplied by reference TRBV5-6 and TRBJ1-5, is DAGVTQSPTHLIKTRGQQVTLRCSPKSGHDTVSWYQQALGQGPQFIFQYYEEEERQRGNFPDRFSGHQFPNYSSELNVNALLLGDSALYLCASRYQGRSNQPQHFGDGTRLSIL.

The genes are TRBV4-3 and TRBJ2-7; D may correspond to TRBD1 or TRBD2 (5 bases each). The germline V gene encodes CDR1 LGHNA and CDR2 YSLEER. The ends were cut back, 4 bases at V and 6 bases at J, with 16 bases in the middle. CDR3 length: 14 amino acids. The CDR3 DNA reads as TGCGCCAGCAGCCCGCAAGGGCATGGGGGCGAGCAGTACTTC. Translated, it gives CASSPQGHGGEQYF.

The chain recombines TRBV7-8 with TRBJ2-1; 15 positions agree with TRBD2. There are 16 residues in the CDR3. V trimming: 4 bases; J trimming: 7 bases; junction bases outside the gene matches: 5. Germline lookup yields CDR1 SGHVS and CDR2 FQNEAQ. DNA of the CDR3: TGTGCCAGCAGCTCTGGGACTAGCGGGGGGCCGAATGAGCAGTTCTTC. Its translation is CASSSGTSGGPNEQFF.